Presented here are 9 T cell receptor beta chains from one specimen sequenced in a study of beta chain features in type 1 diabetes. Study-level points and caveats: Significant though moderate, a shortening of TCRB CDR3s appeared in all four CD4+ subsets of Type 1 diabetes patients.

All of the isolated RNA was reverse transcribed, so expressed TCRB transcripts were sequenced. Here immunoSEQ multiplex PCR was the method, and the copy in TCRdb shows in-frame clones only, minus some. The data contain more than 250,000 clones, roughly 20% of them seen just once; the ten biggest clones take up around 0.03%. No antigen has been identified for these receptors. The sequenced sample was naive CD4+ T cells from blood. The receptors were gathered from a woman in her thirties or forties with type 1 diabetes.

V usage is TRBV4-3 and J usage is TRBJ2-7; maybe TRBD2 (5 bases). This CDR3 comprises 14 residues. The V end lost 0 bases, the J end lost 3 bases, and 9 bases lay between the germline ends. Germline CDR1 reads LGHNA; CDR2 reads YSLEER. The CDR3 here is CASSQDNEGYEQYF. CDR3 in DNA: TGCGCCAGCAGCCAAGATAACGAGGGCTACGAGCAGTACTTC.

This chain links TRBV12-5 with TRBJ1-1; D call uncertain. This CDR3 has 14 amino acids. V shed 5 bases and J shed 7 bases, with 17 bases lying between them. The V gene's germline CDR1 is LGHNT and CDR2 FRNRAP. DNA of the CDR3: TGTGCTAGTGGTCCTTCATCCCCTTCGCGTGAAGCTTTCTTT. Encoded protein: CASGPSSPSREAFF.

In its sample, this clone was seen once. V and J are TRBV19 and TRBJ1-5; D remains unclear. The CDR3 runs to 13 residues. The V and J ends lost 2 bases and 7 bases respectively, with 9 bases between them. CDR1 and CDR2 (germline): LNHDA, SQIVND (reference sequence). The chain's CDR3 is CASSISWEQPQHF. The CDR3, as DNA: TGTGCCAGTAGTATATCCTGGGAGCAGCCCCAGCATTTT.

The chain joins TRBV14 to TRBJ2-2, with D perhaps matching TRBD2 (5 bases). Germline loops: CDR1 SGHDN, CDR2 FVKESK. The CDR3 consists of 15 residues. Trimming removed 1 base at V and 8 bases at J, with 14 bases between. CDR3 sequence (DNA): TGTGCCAGCAGCCAAGGCACTAGAGCCGGGGGGGAGCTGTTTTTT. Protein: CASSQGTRAGGELFF.

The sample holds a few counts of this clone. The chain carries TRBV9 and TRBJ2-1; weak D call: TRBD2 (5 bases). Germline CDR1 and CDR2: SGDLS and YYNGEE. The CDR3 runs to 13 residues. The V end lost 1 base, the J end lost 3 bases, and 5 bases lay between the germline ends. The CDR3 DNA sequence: TGTGCCAGCAGCGTAAGCGGCTACAATGAGCAGTTCTTC. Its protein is CASSVSGYNEQFF. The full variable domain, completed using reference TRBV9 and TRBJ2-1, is DSGVTQTPKHLITATGQRVTLRCSPRSGDLSVYWYQQSLDQGLQFLIQYYNGEERAKGNILERFSAQQFPDLHSELNLSSLELGDSALYFCASSVSGYNEQFFGPGTRLTVL.

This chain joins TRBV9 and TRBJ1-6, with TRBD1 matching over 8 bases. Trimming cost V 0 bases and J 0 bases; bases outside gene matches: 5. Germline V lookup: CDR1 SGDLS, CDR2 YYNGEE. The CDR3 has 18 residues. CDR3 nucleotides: TGTGCCAGCAGCGTAGGGACAGGGCTGAGCTCCTATAATTCACCCCTCCACTTT. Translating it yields CASSVGTGLSSYNSPLHF. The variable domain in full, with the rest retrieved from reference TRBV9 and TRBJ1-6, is DSGVTQTPKHLITATGQRVTLRCSPRSGDLSVYWYQQSLDQGLQFLIQYYNGEERAKGNILERFSAQQFPDLHSELNLSSLELGDSALYFCASSVGTGLSSYNSPLHFGNGTRLTVT.

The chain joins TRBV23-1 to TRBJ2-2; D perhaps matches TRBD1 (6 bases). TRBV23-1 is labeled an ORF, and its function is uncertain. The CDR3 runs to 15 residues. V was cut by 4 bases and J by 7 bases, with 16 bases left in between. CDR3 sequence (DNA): TGCGCCAGCAGTCGTGGGGGCCCCCCAGGCGGGGAGCTGTTTTTT. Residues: CASSRGGPPGGELFF.

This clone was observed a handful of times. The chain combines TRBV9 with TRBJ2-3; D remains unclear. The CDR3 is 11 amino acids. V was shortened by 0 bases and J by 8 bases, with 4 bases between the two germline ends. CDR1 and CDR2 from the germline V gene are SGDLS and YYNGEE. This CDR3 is CASSVGATQYF. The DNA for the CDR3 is TGTGCCAGCAGCGTAGGCGCTACGCAGTATTTT. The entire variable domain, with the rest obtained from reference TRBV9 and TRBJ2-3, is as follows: DSGVTQTPKHLITATGQRVTLRCSPRSGDLSVYWYQQSLDQGLQFLIQYYNGEERAKGNILERFSAQQFPDLHSELNLSSLELGDSALYFCASSVGATQYFGPGTRLTVL.

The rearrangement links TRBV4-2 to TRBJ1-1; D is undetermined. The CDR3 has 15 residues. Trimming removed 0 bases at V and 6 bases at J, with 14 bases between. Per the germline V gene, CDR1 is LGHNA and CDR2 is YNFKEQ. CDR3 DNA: TGTGCCAGCAGCCAAGACAGGAAGGTGTATCCTGAAGCTTTCTTT. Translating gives CASSQDRKVYPEAFF.